This T cell receptor beta chain was recorded in a study of T cell responses to AZD1222 COVID-19 vaccine. The method was immunoSEQ multiplex PCR; TCRdb's version includes in-frame clones alone and lacks a portion of them. The sample includes 150,000 to 200,000 clones, around 92% of them seen just once. Germline V CDR1 and CDR2: SEHNR, FQNEAQ (reference sequence). The CDR3 is made up of 12 amino acids. The V gene lost 11 bases and the J gene lost 0 bases, with 11 bases spanning the gap. The sample in question was peripheral blood, obtained on day 0 of AZD1222 vaccination. The chain couples TRBV7-9 to TRBJ2-7; possible D gene TRBD1, 6 bases. The receptor comes from an adult in good health. The CDR3 coding sequence is TGTGCCTGCTCAGGGGTCTCCTACGAGCAGTACTTC. Translating it yields CACSGVSYEQYF.